This passage covers 11 T cell receptor beta chains from one sample sequenced in a study of blood T cell repertoires in COVID-19. Assay used: immunoSEQ multiplex PCR; TCRdb lists only in-frame clones, some missing. This table holds 100,000 to 150,000 clones, about four fifths found once. Sequencing was performed on peripheral blood. All receptors come from a man aged 55 to 69 with acute or convalescent COVID-19.

The V and J genes are TRBV18 and TRBJ1-2; D unresolved. The germline V gene encodes CDR1 KGHSH and CDR2 LQKENI. The CDR3 has 14 residues. Trimming cost V 0 bases and J 4 bases, with 9 bases left between them. The CDR3 loop reads CASSPPSGSYGYTF. For the CDR3, the DNA is TGTGCCAGCTCACCACCTTCAGGATCCTATGGCTACACCTTC.

V and J are TRBV5-4 and TRBJ1-1; D remains ambiguous. V lost 0 bases to trimming and J lost 1 base, with 10 bases between them. Germline CDR1 reads SGHNT; CDR2 reads YYREEE (reference sequence). This CDR3 contains 15 residues. This CDR3 is CASSLGFSGNTEAFF. Here the CDR3 DNA reads TGTGCCAGCAGCTTGGGGTTCTCAGGGAACACTGAAGCTTTCTTT.

The CDR3 region has the DNA TGTGCCAGCAGCTCTGGGACTAGCGGGAACAATGAGCAGTTCTTC. It yields the protein CASSSGTSGNNEQFF. The rearrangement uses TRBV7-9 and TRBJ2-1; 13 positions agree with TRBD2. V shed 4 bases and J 5 bases; nucleotides not matched to a gene: 2. Germline-derived CDR1 and CDR2 are SEHNR and FQNEAQ (reference sequence). The CDR3 has 15 residues.

J is TRBJ2-7 and V is TRBV11-3, with D tentatively TRBD1 (5 bases). V lost 3 bases, J lost 6 bases, and 12 bases lay in between. Germline CDR1 reads SGHNT; CDR2 reads YENEEA. CDR3 size: 13 residues. The CDR3 coding sequence is TGTGCCAGCAGCTTTTCCAGAAGGGGCGAGCAGTACTTC. Amino acid sequence: CASSFSRRGEQYF.

The rearrangement links TRBV5-1 to TRBJ2-1; 10 positions agree with TRBD2. Trimming removed 5 bases from V and 10 bases from J; junction bases left unmatched: 12. This CDR3 contains 15 residues. CDR1 SGHRS and CDR2 YFSETQ come from the germline V gene. For the CDR3, the DNA is TGCGCCAGCAGGTTTCTAGCGGGAGCTTCAAGGGAGCAGTTCTTC. This translates into CASRFLAGASREQFF.

This clone was seen a handful of times. The chain employs TRBV27 and TRBJ2-1; TRBD1 matches 9 bases. The CDR3 is made up of 12 amino acids. V dropped 6 bases and J dropped 10; count of bases not matched to a gene: 4. CDR1 MNHEY and CDR2 SMNVEV come from the germline V gene (reference sequence). CDR3 coding DNA: TGTGCCAGCAGACAGGGGGCCGGAGAGCAGTTCTTC. It encodes CASRQGAGEQFF.

This clone was seen repeatedly, ten times or more. This chain joins TRBV5-1 and TRBJ2-1, with a possible D match to TRBD2 (6 bases). CDR3 size: 16 residues. The V gene lost 1 base and the J gene lost 4 bases, with 15 bases spanning the gap. In germline, CDR1 is SGHRS, CDR2 YFSETQ. The CDR3 region has the DNA TGCGCCAGCAGCTTGCAGGGAGGCTCTGTATACAATGAGCAGTTCTTC. This encodes CASSLQGGSVYNEQFF.

The rearrangement links TRBV5-6 to TRBJ2-3; TRBD2 matches at 12 bases. Per germline, CDR1 SGHDT and CDR2 YYEEEE. The CDR3 runs 19 residues. V was clipped by 1 base and J by 3 bases; unmatched bases: 12. CDR3 nucleotides: TGTGCCAGCAGCTTGCTTGGGACTAGCGGGTCTCTTGGTACAGATACGCAGTATTTT. Translating gives CASSLLGTSGSLGTDTQYF.

The chain employs TRBV3-1 (or the pseudogene TRBV3-2) and TRBJ1-2; 9 nucleotides match TRBD1. Germline V gives CDR1 LGHDT, CDR2 YNNKEL (reference sequence). Trimming cost V 1 base and J 4 bases; bases outside gene matches: 7. This CDR3 is 16 amino acids long. The CDR3 loop is CASSQGPGTGSYGYTF. The CDR3 DNA is TGTGCCAGCAGCCAAGGTCCGGGGACAGGGAGCTATGGCTACACCTTC.

This chain joins TRBV7-9 and TRBJ2-2; no firm D call. The V gene lost 2 bases and the J gene lost 8 bases, with 6 bases spanning the gap. Germline CDR1 is SEHNR and CDR2 is FQNEAQ (reference sequence). The CDR3 has 12 residues. The CDR3 nucleotides read TGTGCCAGCAGCTTACCCCTGGGGGAGCTGTTTTTT. As protein: CASSLPLGELFF.

J is TRBJ2-7 and V is TRBV6-5, with 8 bases matching TRBD1. Germline CDR1 is MNHEY and CDR2 is SVGAGI. The V and J ends lost 7 bases and 5 bases, in that order; junction bases with no gene match: 4. This CDR3 contains 12 residues. CDR3 in amino acids: CASTLTGDEQYF. In nucleotides, the CDR3 is TGTGCCAGCACTCTGACAGGGGACGAGCAGTACTTC.